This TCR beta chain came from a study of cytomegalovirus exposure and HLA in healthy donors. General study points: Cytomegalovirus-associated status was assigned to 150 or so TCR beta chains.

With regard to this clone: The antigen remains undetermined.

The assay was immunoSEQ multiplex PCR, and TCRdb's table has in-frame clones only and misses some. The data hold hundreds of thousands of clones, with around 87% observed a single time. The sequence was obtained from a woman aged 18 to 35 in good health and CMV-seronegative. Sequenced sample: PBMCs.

Written as DNA, the CDR3 is TGTGCCAGCAAAACAGGGGGGCATAATTCACCCCTCCACTTT. Translation gives CASKTGGHNSPLHF. The J gene is TRBJ1-6, the V gene TRBV6-5, with 8 positions matching TRBD1. The CDR3 consists of 14 residues. Germline values: CDR1 MNHEY, CDR2 SVGAGI. Trimming cost V 7 bases and J 5 bases; bases outside gene matches: 4.